This T cell receptor (beta chain) comes out of a study of PD-1 blockade in classical Hodgkin lymphoma. V shed 5 bases and J shed 5 bases, with 10 bases lying between them. The germline V gene encodes CDR1 MRHNA and CDR2 SNTAGT. This CDR3 comprises 13 residues. Sequencing was performed with immunoSEQ multiplex PCR; in TCRdb, only in-frame clones are kept and a portion is missing. Among 10,000 to 15,000 clones listed, under 85% were seen once. All patients experienced relapse after autologous stem cell transplantation, and brentuximab vedotin exposure was variable. Thawed PBMCs were the source of CD8+ T cells, obtained through magnetic negative selection.

This specimen was CD8+ T cells from blood, taken at baseline. This TCR was sampled from a human donor with classical Hodgkin lymphoma. The chain uses TRBV6-4 and TRBJ2-1; either TRBD1 or TRBD2 may supply D (5 bases each). Here the CDR3 reads CASSLGDHNEQFF. The CDR3 DNA reads TGTGCCAGCAGTTTGGGGGACCACAATGAGCAGTTCTTC.